Each of the 6 T cell receptor beta chains below was sequenced from the same sample in a study of cytomegalovirus exposure and HLA in healthy donors. The PCR was carried out with 60 Vbeta primers and 13 Jbeta primers. Assay: immunoSEQ multiplex PCR; the TCRdb copy retains only in-frame clones and omits some. The sample carries some 220,000 clones, 70% to 85% recorded once. Sequenced sample: PBMCs. The receptors here all came from a woman aged 40 to 50 in good health and CMV-seronegative.

This chain joins TRBV29-1 and TRBJ2-5, with 8 bases lining up with TRBD1. The ends lost 4 bases at V and 5 bases at J; junction bases unmatched: 9. The CDR3 covers 14 residues. Per germline, CDR1 SQVTM and CDR2 ANQGSEA. The CDR3 DNA follows: TGCAGCGTTGTAGGACAGGGCTTCGGGGAGACCCAGTACTTC. Translation gives CSVVGQGFGETQYF.

The count of this clone is one. This sequence joins TRBV7-6 and TRBJ2-1, with D maybe TRBD1 (6 bases). CDR1 is SGHVS, CDR2 FNYEAQ, per germline. This CDR3 is 15 amino acids long. Trimming took off 2 bases at V and 0 bases at J, with 8 bases between the two ends. CDR3 bases: TGTGCCAGCAGCTTACAGGGGCGCTCCTACAATGAGCAGTTCTTC. It encodes CASSLQGRSYNEQFF.

This chain uses TRBV13 with TRBJ1-1; 8 positions match TRBD1. Germline lookup yields CDR1 PRHDT and CDR2 FYEKMQ (reference sequence). With V trimmed by 1 base and J by 0 bases, 1 base remained unmatched. This CDR3 comprises 15 residues. The CDR3 DNA follows: TGTGCCAGCAGCTTAGAGGACAGGGTGAACACTGAAGCTTTCTTT. Protein: CASSLEDRVNTEAFF.

In its sample, this clone was seen once. The chain links TRBV7-9 to TRBJ1-1, with a possible D match to TRBD1 (5 bases). Per the germline V gene, CDR1 is SEHNR and CDR2 is FQNEAQ (reference sequence). The CDR3 spans 13 residues. Trimming took off 4 bases at V and 1 base at J, with 7 bases between the two ends. The CDR3 sequence is CASSWGGNTEAFF. In DNA form, the CDR3 reads TGTGCCAGCAGCTGGGGGGGGAACACTGAAGCTTTCTTT.

The chain combines TRBV5-1 with TRBJ2-3; D not resolved. The V and J ends lost 0 bases and 2 bases respectively, with 10 bases between them. The germline V gene has CDR1 SGHRS and CDR2 YFSETQ. CDR3 length: 15 residues. In DNA, the CDR3 is TGCGCCAGCAGCTTGGGTCTCCCACTCACAGATACGCAGTATTTT. Protein: CASSLGLPLTDTQYF.

The gene calls are TRBV15 and TRBJ2-7; 9 positions match TRBD2. Germline CDR1 reads LNHNV; CDR2 reads YYDKDF (reference sequence). V shed 0 bases, J shed 4 bases, and the junction held 10 bases outside the gene matches. The CDR3 totals 17 residues. CDR3 residues: CATSRDPQGLAGYEQYF. The CDR3 DNA sequence: TGTGCCACCAGCAGAGATCCACAGGGACTAGCCGGGTACGAGCAGTACTTC.